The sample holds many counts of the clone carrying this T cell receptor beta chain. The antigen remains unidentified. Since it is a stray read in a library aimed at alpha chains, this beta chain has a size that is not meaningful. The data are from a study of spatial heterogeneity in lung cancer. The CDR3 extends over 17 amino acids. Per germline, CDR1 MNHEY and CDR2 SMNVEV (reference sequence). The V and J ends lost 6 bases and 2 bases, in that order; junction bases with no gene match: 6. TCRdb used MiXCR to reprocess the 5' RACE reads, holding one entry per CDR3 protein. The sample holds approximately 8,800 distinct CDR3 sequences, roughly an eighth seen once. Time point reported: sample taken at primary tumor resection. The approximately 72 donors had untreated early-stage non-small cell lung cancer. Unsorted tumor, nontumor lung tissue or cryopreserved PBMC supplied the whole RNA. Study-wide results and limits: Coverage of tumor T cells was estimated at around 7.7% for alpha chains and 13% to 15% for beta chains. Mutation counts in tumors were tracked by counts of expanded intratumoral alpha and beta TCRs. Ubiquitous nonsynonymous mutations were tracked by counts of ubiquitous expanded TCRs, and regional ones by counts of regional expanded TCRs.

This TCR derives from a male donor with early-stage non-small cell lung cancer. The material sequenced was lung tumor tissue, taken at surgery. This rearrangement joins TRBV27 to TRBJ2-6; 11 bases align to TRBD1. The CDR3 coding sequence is TGTGCCAGCAGCCACCGGACAGGGGGCCCTGGGGCCAACGTCCTGACTTTC. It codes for CASSHRTGGPGANVLTF.